This T cell receptor beta chain appears in the sequencing data of a study of OX40 agonist ivuxolimab in advanced cancers. Context from the whole study: Ivuxolimab was an agonistic, fully human IgG2 monoclonal antibody directed against OX40 (CD134), a costimulatory receptor. Intravenous ivuxolimab was administered to patients every 2 weeks at six dose levels: 0.01, 0.1, 0.3, 1.5, 3 and 10 mg/kg. Of the approximately 54 dose-escalation patients, hepatocellular carcinoma was present in approximately 20, melanoma in roughly 15, renal cell carcinoma in 9 and head and neck cancer in 9. In the dose-escalation cohort, about four fifths of patients were male, and the mean age was around 60 years with a range of roughly 23 to 79. Patients were allowed to have had prior anti-PD-1, anti-PD-L1 or anti-CTLA-4 therapy, and around 40% of the dose-escalation patients had previously received checkpoint inhibitors. Partial responses occurred in three dose-escalation patients: two with cutaneous melanoma and one with hepatocellular carcinoma. The purpose of peripheral TCRbeta sequencing was to test whether ivuxolimab changed TCR sequence diversity and led to clonal T-cell expansion. The paper covers the monotherapy dose-escalation part of the phase I ivuxolimab trial, which included N of about 56 patients.

The trial excluded patients who had a history of autoimmune disease or who were on systemic immunosuppression. In every dose cohort, peripheral blood was drawn for TCR sequencing at baseline, cycle 4 day 1, and cycle 7 day 1. Samples came from an open-label, multicenter, first-in-human phase I dose-escalation trial of ivuxolimab. The trial enrolled adults with locally advanced or metastatic head and neck squamous cell, hepatocellular, melanoma or renal cell carcinoma. CD4+ and CD8+ T cells were sorted separately from peripheral blood before TCR sequencing. Genomic DNA was isolated from the sorted cells so that the TCRbeta CDR3 region could be sequenced. The immunoSEQ Assay was used for sequencing of TCRbeta CDR3 regions. TCRdb holds this immuneACCESS table with in-frame rearrangements only. Some clones are missing; in checked studies, unresolved V genes explain under half, and the rest has no known cause. Present in this sample are about 73,000 clones, around 90% of which were seen just once. The ten largest clones represent around 0.5% of the sample.

In regard to this clone: Its antigen is unknown. Qualities for individual bases were not recorded, and no much larger clone is one base off.

From the germline V gene, CDR1 is SGHTA and CDR2 is FQGNSA. Measured from the cysteine to the phenylalanine, the CDR3 is 14 residues long. CDR3 DNA is the only sequence kept; it has 42 bases, read in frame from the first base. V drops 2 bases and J drops 4 bases, leaving 11 bases in between. The study at large found these results: In partial responders in the 0.1-3.0 mg/kg groups, normalized peripheral clonal expansion was found to be among the lowest, especially among CD8+ T cells. After ivuxolimab, expanded clones were on average more numerous among CD8+ T cells than among CD4+ T cells. Clonal expansion of both CD4+ and CD8+ blood T cells was observed from baseline to week 6 at doses 0.1 to 3.0 mg/kg. Low levels of normalized T-cell clonal expansion were also shown by some nonresponding patients. The antigen specificity of the clonally expanded peripheral T cells was not determined.

The chain was built from TRBV7-2 and TRBJ1-1; the D segment cannot be called with confidence. Material: CD4+ or CD8+ T cells sorted from blood, obtained in a trial of the OX40 agonist ivuxolimab. The source of this sequence is an adult with an advanced solid tumor such as melanoma, head and neck, liver or kidney cancer. The nucleotide sequence is TGTGCCAGCAGCTTACAAACTGGGCGCACTGAAGCTTTCTTT. Translation gives CASSLQTGRTEAFF.